This T cell receptor (beta chain) stems from a study of monozygotic twins with cystic fibrosis. V was pared by 6 bases and J by 4 bases, with 7 bases between. CDR1 MNHNY and CDR2 SVGAGI come from the germline V gene (reference sequence). The CDR3 has 12 amino acids. Some clones are missing from TCRdb's copy, which holds only in-frame ones; the method was immunoSEQ multiplex PCR. The sample shows around 27,000 clones, 90% of them seen only once. The clonotype was recovered from a girl aged 2 to 10 with cystic fibrosis. Sequencing was carried out using blood. V gene TRBV6-6 combines with J gene TRBJ2-4, with no clear D. The CDR3 nucleotides are TGTGCCAGCAGCCCAAAGAAAAACATTCAGTACTTC. Protein product: CASSPKKNIQYF.